This is a list of T cell receptor beta chains from one sample in a study of T cell changes during pregnancy in multiple sclerosis. Sequencing was performed with immunoSEQ multiplex PCR; in TCRdb, only in-frame clones are kept and a portion is missing. The table records around 110,000 clones, 91% of them present only once. Material: peripheral blood, obtained before pregnancy. The receptors derive from a female donor with multiple sclerosis, enrolled in a pregnancy study. CDR3s include the opening cysteine and the closing phenylalanine or tryptophan. The order of the fields is CDR3 protein, CDR3 DNA, J gene, clone size, D gene, V gene. A D gene is named only where the DNA matches it firmly. The listing skips clone size in some rows; elsewhere it reads once, few, many or a size class.

CDR3 protein: CASSPINRDQSRTGELFF
CDR3 DNA: TGCGCCAGCAGCCCCATCAACAGGGATCAATCGAGAACCGGGGAGCTGTTTTTT
J gene: TRBJ2-2
clone size: .
D gene: .
V gene: TRBV5-1

CDR3 protein: CASSPGTSGGSKYF
CDR3 DNA: TGTGCCAGCAGTCCCGGGACTAGCGGGGGATCTAAGTACTTC
J gene: TRBJ2-7
clone size: .
D gene: TRBD2
V gene: TRBV6-5

CDR3 protein: CASSLASTGELFF
CDR3 DNA: TGTGCCAGCAGCTTGGCATCAACCGGGGAGCTGTTTTTT
J gene: TRBJ2-2
clone size: .
D gene: .
V gene: TRBV7-9

CDR3 protein: CASMAGHGKDTEAFF
CDR3 DNA: TGTGCCAGCATGGCAGGGCACGGTAAGGACACTGAAGCTTTCTTT
J gene: TRBJ1-1
clone size: .
D gene: .
V gene: TRBV6-1

CDR3 protein: CASSSSGRVGNQPQHF
CDR3 DNA: TGTGCCAGCAGCTCTTCGGGCAGGGTCGGCAATCAGCCCCAGCATTTT
J gene: TRBJ1-5
clone size: .
D gene: .
V gene: TRBV7-6

CDR3 protein: CASTTNRGGTEAFF
CDR3 DNA: TGTGCCAGCACTACCAACAGGGGTGGGACTGAAGCTTTCTTT
J gene: TRBJ1-1
clone size: .
D gene: TRBD1
V gene: TRBV19

CDR3 protein: CASSYDWQGGYGYTF
CDR3 DNA: TGTGCCAGCAGTTACGATTGGCAGGGCGGCTATGGCTACACCTTC
J gene: TRBJ1-2
clone size: once
D gene: .
V gene: TRBV6-5

CDR3 protein: CASSSGQGYLEAFF
CDR3 DNA: TGTGCCAGCAGCTCCGGACAGGGTTATTTGGAAGCTTTCTTT
J gene: TRBJ1-1
clone size: few
D gene: TRBD1
V gene: TRBV7-9

CDR3 protein: CAIKQTGTGSYEQYF
CDR3 DNA: TGTGCCATCAAACAGACAGGGACGGGGTCCTACGAGCAGTACTTC
J gene: TRBJ2-7
clone size: .
D gene: TRBD1
V gene: TRBV10-3

CDR3 protein: CASSWSTGGSGNEQFF
CDR3 DNA: TGTGCCAGCAGTTGGTCCACAGGGGGCTCGGGCAATGAGCAGTTCTTC
J gene: TRBJ2-1
clone size: .
D gene: TRBD1
V gene: TRBV27

CDR3 protein: CASSLARGPSTNEKLFF
CDR3 DNA: TGTGCCAGCAGCTTAGCAAGGGGCCCTTCAACTAATGAAAAACTGTTTTTT
J gene: TRBJ1-4
clone size: .
D gene: .
V gene: TRBV7-9

CDR3 protein: CASSLGQQQTNYGYTF
CDR3 DNA: TGTGCCAGCAGCTTGGGGCAGCAACAAACTAACTATGGCTACACCTTC
J gene: TRBJ1-2
clone size: .
D gene: .
V gene: TRBV7-9

CDR3 protein: CASSLTSGGTSTDTQYF
CDR3 DNA: TGTGCCAGCAGCTTGACTAGCGGGGGGACTAGCACAGATACGCAGTATTTT
J gene: TRBJ2-3
clone size: .
D gene: TRBD2
V gene: TRBV5-4

CDR3 protein: CASSFGGSGEQYF
CDR3 DNA: TGTGCCAGCAGTTTCGGGGGGTCCGGCGAGCAGTACTTC
J gene: TRBJ2-7
clone size: .
D gene: TRBD2
V gene: TRBV27

CDR3 protein: CASSPGQILTNEKLFF
CDR3 DNA: TGTGCCAGCAGCCCCGGACAGATTTTGACTAATGAAAAACTGTTTTTT
J gene: TRBJ1-4
clone size: .
D gene: .
V gene: TRBV28

CDR3 protein: CASSLDRAGLGEQYF
CDR3 DNA: TGTGCCAGCAGCTTAGACAGGGCTGGGCTGGGGGAGCAGTACTTC
J gene: TRBJ2-7
clone size: .
D gene: .
V gene: TRBV7-2

CDR3 protein: CASTTGQVQGYTF
CDR3 DNA: TGTGCCAGCACTACAGGACAGGTCCAGGGCTACACCTTC
J gene: TRBJ1-2
clone size: once
D gene: TRBD1
V gene: TRBV6-1

CDR3 protein: CASSLGPLITGLNTEAFF
CDR3 DNA: TGTGCCAGCAGTTTGGGTCCCCTAATCACAGGGTTGAACACTGAAGCTTTCTTT
J gene: TRBJ1-1
clone size: .
D gene: .
V gene: TRBV28

CDR3 protein: CASSEAPGSSYEQYF
CDR3 DNA: TGTGCCAGCAGTGAAGCGCCGGGGTCGTCCTACGAGCAGTACTTC
J gene: TRBJ2-7
clone size: .
D gene: .
V gene: TRBV2

CDR3 protein: CASSLGLASHEQFF
CDR3 DNA: TGTGCCAGCAGCTTGGGACTAGCGTCTCATGAGCAGTTCTTC
J gene: TRBJ2-1
clone size: once
D gene: TRBD2
V gene: TRBV11-3

CDR3 protein: CASSLLGQGMNTEAFF
CDR3 DNA: TGTGCCAGCAGTTTATTAGGTCAGGGGATGAACACTGAAGCTTTCTTT
J gene: TRBJ1-1
clone size: .
D gene: .
V gene: TRBV28

CDR3 protein: CAIRSTGELFF
CDR3 DNA: TGTGCCATCAGATCTACCGGGGAGCTGTTTTTT
J gene: TRBJ2-2
clone size: .
D gene: .
V gene: TRBV10-3

CDR3 protein: CASSLAGVNEQFF
CDR3 DNA: TGCGCCAGCAGCTTGGCCGGGGTCAATGAGCAGTTCTTC
J gene: TRBJ2-1
clone size: .
D gene: .
V gene: TRBV5-1

CDR3 protein: CASSLTSGGDTQYF
CDR3 DNA: TGTGCCAGCAGCTTGACTAGCGGGGGAGATACGCAGTATTTT
J gene: TRBJ2-3
clone size: .
D gene: TRBD2
V gene: TRBV5-4

CDR3 protein: CASRTSGQPSLQETQYF
CDR3 DNA: TGTGCCAGCAGAACTAGCGGACAACCTTCCCTCCAAGAGACCCAGTACTTC
J gene: TRBJ2-5
clone size: .
D gene: TRBD2
V gene: TRBV7-2

CDR3 protein: CASSIWRESSYEQYF
CDR3 DNA: TGTGCCAGTAGTATATGGCGGGAGTCCTCCTACGAGCAGTACTTC
J gene: TRBJ2-7
clone size: .
D gene: TRBD2
V gene: TRBV19

CDR3 protein: CASSPGLPKETQYF
CDR3 DNA: TGCGCCAGCAGCCCGGGACTCCCAAAAGAGACCCAGTACTTC
J gene: TRBJ2-5
clone size: .
D gene: .
V gene: TRBV5-1

CDR3 protein: CATSSGNQPQHF
CDR3 DNA: TGTGCCACCAGCTCCGGGAATCAGCCCCAGCATTTT
J gene: TRBJ1-5
clone size: .
D gene: .
V gene: TRBV28